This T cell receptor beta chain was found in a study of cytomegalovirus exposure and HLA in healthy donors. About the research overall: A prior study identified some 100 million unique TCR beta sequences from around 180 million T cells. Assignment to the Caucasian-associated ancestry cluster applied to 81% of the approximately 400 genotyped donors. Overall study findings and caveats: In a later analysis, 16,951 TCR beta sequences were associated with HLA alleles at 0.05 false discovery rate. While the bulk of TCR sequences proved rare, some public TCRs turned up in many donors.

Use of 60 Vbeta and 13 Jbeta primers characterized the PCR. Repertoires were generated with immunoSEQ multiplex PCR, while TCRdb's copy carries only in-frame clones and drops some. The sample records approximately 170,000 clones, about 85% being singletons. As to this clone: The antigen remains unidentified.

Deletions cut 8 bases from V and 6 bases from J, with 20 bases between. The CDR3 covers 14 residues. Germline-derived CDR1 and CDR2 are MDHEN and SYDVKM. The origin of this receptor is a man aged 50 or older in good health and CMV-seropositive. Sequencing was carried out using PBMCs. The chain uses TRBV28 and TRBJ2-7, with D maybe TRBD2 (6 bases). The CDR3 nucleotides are TGTGCCAGCGGCTCGGACCCTAGCGTTCGCGAGCAGTACTTC. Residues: CASGSDPSVREQYF.